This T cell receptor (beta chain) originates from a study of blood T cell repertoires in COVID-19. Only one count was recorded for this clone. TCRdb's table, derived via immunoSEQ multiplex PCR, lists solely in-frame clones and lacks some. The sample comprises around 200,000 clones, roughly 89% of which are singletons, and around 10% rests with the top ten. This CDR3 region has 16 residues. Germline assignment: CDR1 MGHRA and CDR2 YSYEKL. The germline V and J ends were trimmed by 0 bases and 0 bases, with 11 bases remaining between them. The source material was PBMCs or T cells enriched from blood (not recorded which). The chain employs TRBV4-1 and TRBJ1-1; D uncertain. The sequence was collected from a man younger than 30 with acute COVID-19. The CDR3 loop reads CASSQDLGRLNTEAFF. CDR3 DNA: TGCGCCAGCAGCCAAGATTTGGGCAGGTTGAACACTGAAGCTTTCTTT.